Listed here are 24 T cell receptor beta chains from one sample, sequenced in a study of blood T cell repertoires in COVID-19. Assay used: immunoSEQ multiplex PCR; TCRdb lists only in-frame clones, some missing. The sample includes some 180,000 clones, around 82% of them seen just once. Sequenced input: peripheral blood. Receptor source: a woman of 80 years or more with acute or convalescent COVID-19.

The rearrangement links TRBV6-5 to TRBJ1-2, with D maybe TRBD1 (6 bases). V lost 7 bases, J lost 8 bases, and 17 bases lay in between. Germline lookup yields CDR1 MNHEY and CDR2 SVGAGI. The CDR3 runs 13 residues. This chain's CDR3 is CASTQGQRGGYTF. In nucleotides, the CDR3 is TGTGCCAGCACTCAGGGGCAGCGAGGAGGCTACACCTTC.

The chain employs TRBV5-1 and TRBJ2-6; maybe TRBD1 (6 bases). The CDR3 is 18 residues long. In germline, CDR1 is SGHRS, CDR2 YFSETQ. Trimming took 0 bases from V and 0 from J, leaving 13 bases between them. DNA of the CDR3: TGCGCCAGCAGCTTGGAGGGGACACTAAGCTCTGGGGCCAACGTCCTGACTTTC. Its translation: CASSLEGTLSSGANVLTF.

The chain recombines TRBV18 with TRBJ1-1, with a tentative D call TRBD1 (5 bases). Looked up from germline, CDR1 is KGHSH and CDR2 is LQKENI. Trimming removed 6 bases at V and 1 base at J, with 15 bases between. There are 15 residues in the CDR3. Here the CDR3 DNA reads TGTGCCAGCTCCGAGACTGGGGGGAGGAACACTGAAGCTTTCTTT. Translated: CASSETGGRNTEAFF.

The chain couples TRBV6-6 to TRBJ2-7; TRBD2 matches 8 bases. This CDR3 spans 14 amino acids. Per the germline V gene, CDR1 is MNHNY and CDR2 is SVGAGI (reference sequence). The trim removed 5 bases at V and 5 bases at J, leaving 8 bases unmatched. CDR3 protein: CASSGPSGSHEQYF. CDR3 nucleotides: TGTGCCAGCAGTGGTCCCAGCGGGAGTCACGAGCAGTACTTC.

This clone was picked up a small number of times. The chain combines TRBV7-2 with TRBJ2-7; D gene unclear. In germline, CDR1 is SGHTA, CDR2 FQGNSA. The CDR3 is 16 amino acids. Trimming pared 4 bases from V and 0 bases from J, leaving 16 bases between. The DNA for the CDR3 is TGTGCCAGCAGCTCCCAGGTGGCAGCAAACTCCTACGAGCAGTACTTC. It yields the protein CASSSQVAANSYEQYF.

V and J are TRBV6-5 and TRBJ2-5; 9 bases fit TRBD2. From germline, CDR1 is MNHEY and CDR2 SVGAGI. CDR3 size: 15 residues. J lost 2 bases, V lost 6 bases, and 7 bases had no gene match. The CDR3 region has the DNA TGTGCCAGCAGGTTGGCGGGGGGGGTACAAGAGACCCAGTACTTC. Protein: CASRLAGGVQETQYF.

This clone was seen a single time. This chain uses TRBV25-1 with TRBJ1-6; 10 positions match TRBD1. Germline lookup yields CDR1 MGHDK and CDR2 SYGVNS. V was pared by 5 bases and J by 8 bases, with 6 bases of the junction left unmatched. This CDR3 has 15 residues. CDR3 in amino acids: CASSIRTGGYSPLHF. The CDR3 coding sequence is TGTGCCAGCAGTATCCGGACAGGGGGTTATTCACCCCTCCACTTT.

This clone is a singleton in its sample. The chain is built from TRBV2 and TRBJ2-5, with no clear D. CDR3 length equals 15 residues. Germline V lookup: CDR1 SNHLY, CDR2 FYNNEI. With 2 bases removed from V and 0 bases from J, the gap between germline ends came to 10 bases. CDR3 amino acids: CASSERERHQETQYF. The CDR3 DNA reads as TGTGCCAGCAGTGAACGTGAGCGACACCAAGAGACCCAGTACTTC.

The chain joins TRBV7-3 to TRBJ1-1; D is ambiguous. The germline V gene has CDR1 SGHTA and CDR2 FQGTGA. This CDR3 has 13 residues. With 3 bases removed from V and 1 base from J, the gap between germline ends came to 6 bases. The CDR3 DNA follows: TGTGCCAGCAGCTTGCTCGGGAACACTGAAGCTTTCTTT. It is translated as CASSLLGNTEAFF.

The CDR3 DNA follows: TGTGCCAGCAGCCTCGACAGGGTCCATGGCTACACCTTC. Translated: CASSLDRVHGYTF. The V and J genes are TRBV7-2 and TRBJ1-2, with 7 positions matching TRBD1. Germline CDR1 and CDR2: SGHTA and FQGNSA. The CDR3 is 13 amino acids. The V and J ends lost 5 bases and 6 bases, in that order; junction bases with no gene match: 6. Based on the CDR3 plus reference TRBV7-2 and TRBJ1-2, the full variable domain is GAGVSQSPSNKVTEKGKDVELRCDPISGHTALYWYRQSLGQGLEFLIYFQGNSAPDKSGLPSDRFSAERTGGSVSTLTIQRTQQEDSAVYLCASSLDRVHGYTFGSGTRLTVV.

This chain connects TRBV2 to TRBJ1-2; tentatively, D is TRBD1 (5 bases). Germline CDR1 is SNHLY and CDR2 is FYNNEI. V gave up 6 bases and J gave up 5 bases, with 7 bases separating them. This CDR3 is 11 amino acids long. CDR3 in DNA: TGTGCCAGCAGGCAGGGATATGGCTACACCTTC. This encodes CASRQGYGYTF.

The V call is TRBV18, the J call TRBJ2-3; 8 nucleotides align to TRBD1. Looked up from germline, CDR1 is KGHSH and CDR2 is LQKENI. J lost 5 bases, V lost 7 bases, and 8 bases had no gene match. The length of the CDR3 is 14 residues. The CDR3 DNA follows: TGTGCCAGCTACGACAGGGGCCCGGGAGATACGCAGTATTTT. Encoded protein: CASYDRGPGDTQYF.

This sequence joins TRBV7-8 and TRBJ1-2, with no clear D. Germline-derived CDR1 and CDR2 are SGHVS and FQNEAQ. Trimming stripped 7 bases from V and 0 bases from J, with 18 bases between. The CDR3 runs to 16 residues. The CDR3 protein is CASTPEGPMTNYGYTF. The CDR3 coding sequence is TGTGCCAGCACCCCGGAGGGCCCGATGACTAACTATGGCTACACCTTC. Full variable domain (missing parts from reference TRBV7-8 and TRBJ1-2): GAGVSQSPRYKVAKRGQDVALRCDPISGHVSLFWYQQALGQGPEFLTYFQNEAQLDKSGLPSDRFFAERPEGSVSTLKIQRTQQEDSAVYLCASTPEGPMTNYGYTFGSGTRLTVV.

This rearrangement joins TRBV5-4 to TRBJ1-6; D is possibly TRBD1 (6 bases). From germline, CDR1 is SGHNT and CDR2 YYREEE (reference sequence). The CDR3 covers 15 residues. Trimming removed 4 bases at V and 3 bases at J, with 11 bases between. DNA of the CDR3: TGTGCCAGCAGCGTACAGGGAAACTATAATTCACCCCTCCACTTT. Translating it yields CASSVQGNYNSPLHF.

The V and J genes are TRBV6-2 or TRBV6-3 and TRBJ2-1; 7 positions match TRBD1. The germline V gene encodes CDR1 MNHEY and CDR2 SVGEGT. This CDR3 contains 15 residues. The ends lost 5 bases at V and 0 bases at J; junction bases unmatched: 4. Here the CDR3 reads CASSKQGTSYNEQFF. CDR3 coding DNA: TGTGCCAGCAGTAAACAGGGGACCTCCTACAATGAGCAGTTCTTC.

V is TRBV10-3 and J is TRBJ1-2; D unresolved. The CDR3 runs to 13 residues. V gave up 7 bases and J gave up 2 bases, with 11 bases separating them. Germline V gene lookup returns CDR1 ENHRY and CDR2 SYGVKD. This CDR3 is CAIKGDSNYGYTF. In nucleotides, the CDR3 is TGTGCCATCAAGGGAGACTCCAACTATGGCTACACCTTC.

J is TRBJ2-7 and V is TRBV7-2; tentatively, D is TRBD1 (6 bases). Germline CDR1 is SGHTA and CDR2 is FQGNSA. Trimming took 3 bases from V and 5 from J, leaving 11 bases between them. The length of the CDR3 is 13 residues. Here the CDR3 reads CASSLFYRDEQYF. In DNA, the CDR3 is TGTGCCAGCAGCTTGTTCTACAGGGACGAGCAGTACTTC. The full variable domain, with the rest looked up from reference TRBV7-2 and TRBJ2-7, is GAGVSQSPSNKVTEKGKDVELRCDPISGHTALYWYRQSLGQGLEFLIYFQGNSAPDKSGLPSDRFSAERTGGSVSTLTIQRTQQEDSAVYLCASSLFYRDEQYFGPGTRLTVT.

The J gene is TRBJ1-1, the V gene TRBV18, with 9 positions matching TRBD1. V was pared by 5 bases and J by 3 bases, with 7 bases of the junction left unmatched. The CDR3 runs to 15 residues. Germline lookup yields CDR1 KGHSH and CDR2 LQKENI. The CDR3 loop reads CASSTRTGVHTEAFF. The CDR3, as DNA: TGTGCCAGCTCAACGAGGACAGGGGTGCACACTGAAGCTTTCTTT.

This chain connects TRBV27 to TRBJ2-1; maybe TRBD2 (6 bases). Germline lookup yields CDR1 MNHEY and CDR2 SMNVEV (reference sequence). The CDR3 runs to 16 residues. Between the trimmed V and J ends, which lost 1 base and 7 bases, there was a span of 17 bases. In nucleotides, the CDR3 is TGTGCCAGCAGTTTATATAATGGAGGGGTGGGGAATGAGCAGTTCTTC. This encodes CASSLYNGGVGNEQFF.

CDR3 sequence (DNA): TGTGCCAGCAGCTCAACGACAGGTCCGCGTGAAAAACTGTTTTTT. It codes for CASSSTTGPREKLFF. This chain connects TRBV9 to TRBJ1-4; maybe TRBD1 (6 bases). V shed 4 bases and J shed 7 bases, with 17 bases lying between them. The germline gives CDR1 SGDLS, CDR2 YYNGEE. The CDR3 contains 15 residues.

The chain employs TRBV9 and TRBJ2-7; the match to TRBD1 covers 7 bases. CDR1 and CDR2 (germline): SGDLS, YYNGEE. Trimming removed 1 base from V and 1 base from J; junction bases left unmatched: 2. The CDR3 spans 14 residues. The CDR3 bases are TGTGCCAGCAGCGTATCGGGACAGTCCTACGAGCAGTACTTC. It yields the protein CASSVSGQSYEQYF.

The chain recombines TRBV2 with TRBJ1-4, with D uncertain. The V and J ends lost 8 bases and 8 bases respectively, with 15 bases between them. This CDR3 has 13 residues. Germline CDR1 SNHLY, CDR2 FYNNEI. Here the CDR3 DNA reads TGTGCCAGCCAGACTGAAGAGAGGGAAAAACTGTTTTTT. Protein sequence: CASQTEEREKLFF.

The chain is built from TRBV29-1 and TRBJ2-3; no firm D call. Per the germline V gene, CDR1 is SQVTM and CDR2 is ANQGSEA. This CDR3 contains 12 residues. Between the trimmed V and J ends, which lost 7 bases and 0 bases, there was a span of 8 bases. CDR3 sequence (DNA): TGCAGCGGCGTTACTAGCACAGATACGCAGTATTTT. Its translation: CSGVTSTDTQYF.

In its sample, this clone was seen a few times. One end of the junction fails to match germline, which may point to a read error. The gene calls are TRBV2 and TRBJ2-2, with 15 positions matching TRBD2. The CDR3 loop spans 17 amino acids. CDR1 is SNHLY, CDR2 FYNNEI, per germline. CDR3 DNA: TGTGCCAGCAGGGAAGGACTAGCGGGAGGGCCCACCGGGGAGCTGTTTTTT. This sequence encodes CASREGLAGGPTGELFF. Combining the CDR3 with reference TRBV2 and TRBJ2-2 gives the whole variable domain EPEVTQTPSHQVTQMGQEVILRCVPISNHLYFYWYRQILGQKVEFLVSFYNNEISEKSEIFDDQFSVERPDGSNFTLKIRSTKLEDSAMYFCASREGLAGGPTGELFFGEGSRLTVL.